These T cell receptor beta chains were read from a single sample in a study of shared clonotypes between healthy human individuals. Sequenced by immunoSEQ multiplex PCR; TCRdb stores in-frame clones only, minus some. The table includes millions of clones, over 85% detected once. The sequencing sample was made of naive CD8+ T cells sorted from blood. These receptors came from a man younger than 35 in good health. Both conserved end residues are part of each CDR3. Each record gives: J gene, D gene, V gene, clone size, CDR3 protein, CDR3 DNA. A D gene is named only where the DNA matches it firmly. Size is stated for part of the rows, as once, few or many counts, or as a class when the clone is expanded.

TRBJ1-2 . TRBV6-5 . CASSSGFNYGYTF TGTGCCAGCAGTTCCGGATTTAACTATGGCTACACCTTC
TRBJ1-2 TRBD1 TRBV7-3 . CASSLRDRYGYTF TGTGCCAGCAGCTTAAGGGACAGGTATGGCTACACCTTC
TRBJ1-2 TRBD1 TRBV15 . CATSTRSGTGVFHTF TGTGCCACCAGCACTCGGTCCGGGACAGGGGTTTTTCACACCTTC
TRBJ2-7 . TRBV7-9 . CASRSDTSYEQYF TGTGCCAGCAGATCGGACACCTCCTACGAGCAGTACTTC
TRBJ1-4 TRBD1 TRBV4-3 . CASSQDRGQEKLFF TGCGCCAGCAGCCAAGACAGGGGGCAGGAAAAACTGTTTTTT
TRBJ1-5 TRBD1 TRBV2 . CASSGQGQPQHF TGTGCCAGCAGCGGACAGGGCCAGCCCCAGCATTTT
TRBJ1-5 . TRBV27 . CAIQRANQPQHF TGTGCCATACAAAGGGCCAATCAGCCCCAGCATTTT
TRBJ2-1 . TRBV5-1 . CASSLGRGPAYNEQFF TGCGCCAGCAGCTTGGGTAGGGGCCCTGCCTACAATGAGCAGTTCTTC
TRBJ1-4 . TRBV27 . CASRPTGEDEKLFF TGTGCCAGCAGACCTACGGGTGAGGATGAAAAACTGTTTTTT
TRBJ1-1 . TRBV2 . CASSELQSGTEAFF TGTGCCAGCAGTGAACTGCAAAGTGGCACTGAAGCTTTCTTT
TRBJ2-3 . TRBV18 . CASSRADTQYF TGTGCCAGCTCACGTGCAGATACGCAGTATTTT
TRBJ1-2 TRBD1 TRBV29-1 . CSVGYRGSYGYTF TGCAGCGTTGGTTACAGGGGATCCTATGGCTACACCTTC
TRBJ1-4 TRBD1 TRBV27 . CASTDMTGDRRKLFF TGTGCCAGCACCGATATGACAGGGGATAGAAGAAAACTGTTTTTT
TRBJ2-7 . TRBV6-6 . CASSLTDYEQYF TGTGCCAGCAGCCTGACGGACTACGAGCAGTACTTC
TRBJ2-7 TRBD2 TRBV19 . CASSKGLALYEQYF TGTGCCAGTAGTAAGGGACTAGCGTTATACGAGCAGTACTTC
TRBJ2-2 TRBD2 TRBV4-3 . CASSQELPGLASTGELFF TGCGCCAGCAGCCAAGAGCTCCCGGGACTAGCCTCCACCGGGGAGCTGTTTTTT
TRBJ2-3 . TRBV7-3 . CASSFGGGGTDTQYF TGTGCCAGCAGCTTTGGAGGGGGTGGCACAGATACGCAGTATTTT
TRBJ2-2 . TRBV5-4 . CASSLVAGELFF TGTGCCAGCAGCTTGGTGGCCGGGGAGCTGTTTTTT
TRBJ2-3 . TRBV25-1 . CASSEGYGLASTDTQYF TGTGCCAGCAGTGAAGGGTATGGTTTGGCTAGCACAGATACGCAGTATTTT
TRBJ1-2 . TRBV4-1 . CASSQVSGSDGYTF TGCGCCAGCAGCCAAGTTTCAGGGTCCGATGGCTACACCTTC
TRBJ2-7 TRBD2 TRBV7-8 . CASSAPREETSYEQYF TGTGCCAGCAGCGCTCCACGGGAGGAAACTTCCTACGAGCAGTACTTC
TRBJ2-5 . TRBV6-5 . CASSYEATASLETQYF TGTGCCAGCAGTTACGAAGCGACAGCCTCGTTAGAGACCCAGTACTTC
TRBJ2-5 TRBD1 TRBV28 . CASSFWDRLGETQYF TGTGCCAGCAGTTTTTGGGACAGGCTAGGAGAGACCCAGTACTTC
TRBJ2-1 TRBD2 TRBV6-1 . CASSEKVLAGFNYNEQFF TGTGCCAGCAGTGAAAAAGTATTAGCGGGGTTTAACTACAATGAGCAGTTCTTC
TRBJ2-7 TRBD2 TRBV27 . CASTQSGGGGEQYF TGTGCCAGCACCCAGAGTGGCGGGGGAGGGGAGCAGTACTTC
TRBJ1-6 . TRBV7-8 . CASSLALPRREGSPLHF TGTGCCAGCAGCTTAGCCTTACCGCGCAGGGAGGGTTCACCCCTCCACTTT
TRBJ1-1 TRBD1 TRBV2 . CASSEAEGTGPMNTEAFF TGTGCCAGCAGTGAAGCGGAGGGGACAGGGCCTATGAACACTGAAGCTTTCTTT
TRBJ1-1 . TRBV7-8 . CASSPGWTVNTEAFF TGTGCCAGCAGCCCCGGTTGGACAGTGAACACTGAAGCTTTCTTT
TRBJ1-2 TRBD1 TRBV29-1 . CSVEDGPPGQTNADGYTF TGCAGCGTTGAAGATGGTCCCCCGGGACAGACAAACGCCGATGGCTACACCTTC
TRBJ2-7 TRBD2 TRBV7-2 . CASSLGQGLAASEQYF TGTGCCAGCAGCTTAGGTCAAGGACTAGCGGCTTCGGAGCAGTACTTC
TRBJ2-3 TRBD2 TRBV13 . CASSLGGGAPTDTQYF TGTGCCAGCAGCTTAGGCGGGGGGGCCCCTACAGATACGCAGTATTTT
TRBJ2-1 TRBD2 TRBV28 . CASSTSSGGVIGDEQFF TGTGCCAGCAGTACGTCTAGCGGGGGTGTTATTGGGGATGAGCAGTTCTTC
TRBJ2-5 TRBD2 TRBV13 . CASSDGLAGIHQETQYF TGTGCCAGCAGCGACGGACTAGCGGGGATTCACCAAGAGACCCAGTACTTC
TRBJ2-2 TRBD2 TRBV29-1 . CSVDSLRTSGRETNTGELFF TGCAGCGTTGATTCTCTACGGACTAGCGGGAGAGAGACGAACACCGGGGAGCTGTTTTTT
TRBJ2-3 . TRBV6-5 . CASSYSLATDTQYF TGTGCCAGCAGTTACTCTCTAGCGACAGATACGCAGTATTTT
TRBJ2-3 TRBD2 TRBV7-2 . CASSGTSIDTQYF TGTGCCAGCAGCGGGACTAGCATAGATACGCAGTATTTT
TRBJ1-5 . TRBV28 . CASSPGAGYQPQHF TGTGCCAGCAGTCCTGGAGCAGGGTATCAGCCCCAGCATTTT
TRBJ1-2 . TRBV7-8 . CASSPSWGETNYGYTF TGTGCCAGCAGCCCCTCATGGGGGGAGACTAACTATGGCTACACCTTC
TRBJ2-1 TRBD1 TRBV11-3 . CASSSSAGTGPYNEQFF TGTGCCAGCAGTTCCTCCGCAGGGACAGGCCCCTACAATGAGCAGTTCTTC
TRBJ2-2 . TRBV9 . CASSVGVDTGELFF TGTGCCAGCAGCGTAGGGGTGGACACCGGGGAGCTGTTTTTT
TRBJ2-7 TRBD1 TRBV6-5 . CASSHGDRPYEQYF TGTGCCAGCAGTCACGGGGACAGGCCCTACGAGCAGTACTTC
TRBJ2-4 . TRBV21-1 . CASSLEGADKNIQYF TGTGCCAGCAGCCTGGAGGGGGCTGACAAAAACATTCAGTACTTC
TRBJ2-3 . TRBV5-1 . CASSLDQGEADTQYF TGCGCCAGCAGCTTGGATCAGGGGGAGGCAGATACGCAGTATTTT
TRBJ2-3 . TRBV4-1 once CASSQDELSTDTQYF TGCGCCAGCAGCCAAGACGAGCTTAGCACAGATACGCAGTATTTT
TRBJ2-3 . TRBV28 . CASSLAPGADTQYF TGTGCCAGCAGTTTAGCCCCCGGAGCAGATACGCAGTATTTT
TRBJ2-6 . TRBV7-9 . CASSLVRFSGANVLTF TGTGCCAGCAGCTTAGTTCGGTTCTCTGGGGCCAACGTCCTGACTTTC